This T cell receptor beta chain stems from a study of shared clonotypes between healthy human individuals. Study-wide points: Shared clonotypes: about 5.3% naive CD4, roughly 3.5% naive CD8, around 2.2% memory CD4, approximately 0.4% memory CD8.

In the case of this clone: Its antigen is unidentified.

Assay used: immunoSEQ multiplex PCR; TCRdb lists only in-frame clones, some missing. The table has around 1.5 million clones, 98% seen once; the top ten hold approximately 0.45%. CDR3 size: 14 residues. Germline loops: CDR1 SGHAT, CDR2 FQNNGV. V dropped 1 base and J dropped 3 bases, with 10 bases sitting between them. Those who donated, Caucasian adults without exception, all lived in Nashville, Tennessee. Sequenced: naive CD4+ T cells sorted from blood. Indicated subset: CD45RA+ positively selected. The clonotype originates from a man aged 25 to 45 in good health. V usage is TRBV11-2 and J usage is TRBJ2-7; D remains unclear. The CDR3 is CASSLVQTGYEQYF. CDR3 bases: TGTGCCAGCAGCTTAGTCCAAACGGGCTACGAGCAGTACTTC.